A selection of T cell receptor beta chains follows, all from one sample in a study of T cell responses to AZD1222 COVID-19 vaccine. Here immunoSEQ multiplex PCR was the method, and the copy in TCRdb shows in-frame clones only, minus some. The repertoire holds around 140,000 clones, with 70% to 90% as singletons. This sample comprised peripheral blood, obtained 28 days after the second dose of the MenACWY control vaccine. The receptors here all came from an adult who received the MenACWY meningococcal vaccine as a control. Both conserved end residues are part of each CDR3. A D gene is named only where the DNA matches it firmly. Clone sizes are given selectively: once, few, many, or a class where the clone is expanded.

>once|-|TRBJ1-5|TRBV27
CASSLGSTDSNQPQHF
TGTGCCAGCAGTTTAGGCAGCACAGATAGCAATCAGCCCCAGCATTTT
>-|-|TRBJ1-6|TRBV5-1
CASSLVTGEHSPLHF
TGCGCCAGCAGCTTGGTAACGGGGGAGCATTCACCCCTCCACTTT
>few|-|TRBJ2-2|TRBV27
CASSLTNRVVAGELFF
TGTGCCAGCAGTTTAACCAACAGGGTCGTAGCCGGGGAGCTGTTTTTT
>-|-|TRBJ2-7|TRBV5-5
CASSRDTFAYEQYF
TGTGCCAGCAGCCGGGACACTTTCGCCTACGAGCAGTACTTC
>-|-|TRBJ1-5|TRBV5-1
CASSLESGSVRHF
TGCGCCAGCAGCTTGGAATCCGGCTCCGTTCGGCATTTT
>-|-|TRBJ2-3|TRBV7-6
CASSSREPGWTITDTQYF
TGTGCCAGCAGCTCCCGGGAACCAGGGTGGACGATCACAGATACGCAGTATTTT
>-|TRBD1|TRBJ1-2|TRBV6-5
CASGNRGSYGYTF
TGTGCCAGCGGAAACAGGGGTTCCTATGGCTACACCTTC
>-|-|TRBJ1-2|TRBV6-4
CASSDSMGWGRSHGYTF
TGTGCCAGCAGTGACTCGATGGGTTGGGGGCGTTCGCATGGCTACACCTTC
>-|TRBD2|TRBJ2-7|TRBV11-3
CASSPLRIRDYPHSYEQYF
TGTGCCAGCAGCCCCCTACGGATCCGGGACTACCCTCACTCCTACGAGCAGTACTTC
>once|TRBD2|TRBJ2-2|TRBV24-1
CATSDLGTSGSMGLPGELFF
TGTGCCACCAGTGATTTGGGGACTAGCGGGAGTATGGGGCTCCCCGGGGAGCTGTTTTTT
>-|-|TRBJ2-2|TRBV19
CASSMGRGRSNTGELFF
TGTGCCAGTAGTATGGGCCGCGGCCGTTCGAACACCGGGGAGCTGTTTTTT
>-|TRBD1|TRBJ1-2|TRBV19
CASRDRADYGYTF
TGTGCCAGTCGGGACAGGGCGGATTATGGCTACACCTTC
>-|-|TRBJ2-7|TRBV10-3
CATAYRVLNDEQYF
TGTGCCACCGCGTACCGGGTCTTAAACGACGAGCAGTACTTC
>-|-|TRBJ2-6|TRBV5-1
CASSLTGAGANVLTF
TGCGCCAGCAGCTTAACGGGGGCTGGGGCCAACGTCCTGACTTTC
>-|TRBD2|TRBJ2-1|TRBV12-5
CASGLYATSGRVNEQFF
TGTGCTAGTGGTTTGTACGCAACTAGCGGGAGGGTCAATGAGCAGTTCTTC